The source of this TCR beta chain is a study of metastatic and nonmetastatic thyroid tumors. On this clone itself: Being one base from a much bigger clone, this may be a read error.

Germline lookup yields CDR1 MGHRA and CDR2 YSYEKL. The CDR3 extends over 15 amino acids. J was trimmed by 5 bases and V by 3 bases; bases with no gene match: 6. Until they underwent thyroid surgery, no patient had received any treatment. Using MiXCR, TCRdb re-called clones from the PCR reads. The sample has about 62,000 clones, approximately 4% seen once; the top ten hold more than 20%. The sequenced material came from blood. This clonotype was sampled from a female donor with papillary thyroid cancer or a benign thyroid nodule (not recorded which). Some clones in this sample may be carry-over from other donors' samples. J is TRBJ2-5 and V is TRBV4-1, with 10 bases lining up with TRBD1. The CDR3 loop is CASSHDGTGEETQYF. The CDR3 coding sequence is TGCGCCAGCAGCCATGACGGGACAGGGGAGGAGACCCAGTACTTC.